Listed below are T cell receptor beta chains from one sample, sequenced in a study of shared clonotypes between healthy human individuals. TCRdb's table, derived via immunoSEQ multiplex PCR, lists solely in-frame clones and lacks some. Among more than 1 million clones listed, 70% to 80% were seen once. What was sequenced was memory CD4+ T cells from PBMCs. The receptors here all came from a man in his late teens or twenties in good health. Some clones in this sample may be carry-over from other donors' samples. Each CDR3 is given without its conserved first and last residue.

V gene	J gene	CDR3 protein
TRBV6-5	TRBJ1-2	ASSYSVQGAGGYT
TRBV2	TRBJ2-3	AIVTGGSSTDTQY
TRBV5-1	TRBJ2-5	ASSLGWLAGAQETQY
TRBV2	TRBJ1-2	ASSEVVNYGYT
TRBV14	TRBJ2-5	ASSQGAWTPGQETQY
TRBV7-9	TRBJ2-5	ASSSMGEETQY
TRBV5-8	TRBJ2-3	ASSLGRGTDTQY
TRBV30	TRBJ1-2	AWTEQSFYGYT
TRBV5-3	TRBJ2-2	ARSLVSAGELF
TRBV6-6	TRBJ2-2	ASSYTGNTGELF
TRBV4-1	TRBJ2-1	ASSQEGHGAYNEQF
TRBV5-1	TRBJ2-1	ASSLLLVGQGGNEQF
TRBV2	TRBJ2-5	ASSNRGRETQY
TRBV28	TRBJ1-2	ASSFTVNYGYT
TRBV5-1	TRBJ1-2	ASSSTGTGGDGYT
TRBV7-2	TRBJ2-3	ASSLSGTGSPDTQY
TRBV27	TRBJ2-6	ASSLGGQGAIGANVLT
TRBV28	TRBJ2-5	ASRGSAKTQY
TRBV10-3	TRBJ2-2	AIRKLAGPLDGELF
TRBV6-1	TRBJ2-2	ASRELTGVGNTGELF
TRBV7-2	TRBJ1-2	ASSRGTGGPYGYT
TRBV21-1	TRBJ2-1	ASSKGLAGGNEQF
TRBV14	TRBJ1-2	ASSSRDRTYGYT
TRBV5-1	TRBJ2-5	ASSLTSRRPGETQY
TRBV11-3	TRBJ2-2	ASSPPAGELF
TRBV7-2	TRBJ2-2	ASSLGQLANTGELF
TRBV11-3	TRBJ2-1	ASSRLAGGSGEQF
TRBV5-6	TRBJ2-3	ASSPQLSSSTGDTQY
TRBV6-1	TRBJ1-2	ASRDRGRSGYT
TRBV14	TRBJ2-7	ASSHYRAEQY
TRBV20-1	TRBJ2-7	SASLSREQY
TRBV19	TRBJ1-1	ASTTGITEAF